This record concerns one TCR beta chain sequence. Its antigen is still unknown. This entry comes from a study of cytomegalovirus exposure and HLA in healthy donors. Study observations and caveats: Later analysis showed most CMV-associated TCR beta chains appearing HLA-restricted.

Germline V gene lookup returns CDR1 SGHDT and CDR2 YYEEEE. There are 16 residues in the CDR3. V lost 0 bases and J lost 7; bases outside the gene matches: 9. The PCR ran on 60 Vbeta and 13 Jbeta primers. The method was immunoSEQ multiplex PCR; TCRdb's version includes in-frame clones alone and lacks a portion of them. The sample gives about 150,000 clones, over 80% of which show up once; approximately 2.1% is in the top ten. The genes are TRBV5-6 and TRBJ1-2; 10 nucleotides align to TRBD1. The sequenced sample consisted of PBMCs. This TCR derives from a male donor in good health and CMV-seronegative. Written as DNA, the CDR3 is TGTGCCAGCAGCTTGGGCCCGACAGGGGGCGCGAGTGGCTACACCTTC. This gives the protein CASSLGPTGGASGYTF. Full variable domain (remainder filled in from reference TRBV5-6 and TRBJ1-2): DAGVTQSPTHLIKTRGQQVTLRCSPKSGHDTVSWYQQALGQGPQFIFQYYEEEERQRGNFPDRFSGHQFPNYSSELNVNALLLGDSALYLCASSLGPTGGASGYTFGSGTRLTVV.